Each of the 18 T cell receptor beta chains below was sequenced from the same sample in a study of T cell changes during pregnancy in multiple sclerosis. Clones were sequenced by immunoSEQ multiplex PCR, and TCRdb holds only the in-frame ones, with some missing. The top ten clones hold over 0.5% of a sample with under 35,000 clones, nearly 90% of them seen once. Sequencing was performed on CD4+ T cells from peripheral blood mononuclear cells, taken in the third trimester of pregnancy. The receptors stem from a female donor in good health, enrolled as a control in a pregnancy study.

This clone occurred once. The rearrangement uses TRBV19 and TRBJ1-5; possibly TRBD1 for D (5 bases). The CDR3 contains 14 residues. Trimming pared 3 bases from V and 7 bases from J, leaving 13 bases between. Germline-derived CDR1 and CDR2 are LNHDA and SQIVND (reference sequence). CDR3 nucleotide sequence: TGTGCCAGTAGTATGGGGGGTTGGGCGCAGCCCCAGCATTTT. Its protein is CASSMGGWAQPQHF.

The chain combines TRBV9 with TRBJ2-1; D is unclear. Per the germline V gene, CDR1 is SGDLS and CDR2 is YYNGEE. Deletions cut 4 bases from V and 8 bases from J, with 13 bases between. This CDR3 comprises 13 residues. CDR3 region: CASSSFSRDEQFF. In DNA, the CDR3 is TGTGCCAGCAGCTCGTTTTCACGCGATGAGCAGTTCTTC.

V usage is TRBV19 and J usage is TRBJ2-1, with a weak D call TRBD2 (6 bases). This CDR3 comprises 16 residues. Trimming took off 3 bases at V and 0 bases at J, with 12 bases between the two ends. The germline CDR1 and CDR2 sequences are LNHDA and SQIVND (reference sequence). The CDR3 DNA reads as TGTGCCAGTAGTATGTTTAGCGGTAGCTCCTACAATGAGCAGTTCTTC. This sequence encodes CASSMFSGSSYNEQFF. The full variable domain, with the rest looked up from reference TRBV19 and TRBJ2-1, is DGGITQSPKYLFRKEGQNVTLSCEQNLNHDAMYWYRQDPGQGLRLIYYSQIVNDFQKGDIAEGYSVSREKKESFPLTVTSAQKNPTAFYLCASSMFSGSSYNEQFFGPGTRLTVL.

The table lists this clone with a count of one. V and J are TRBV25-1 and TRBJ1-1, with D tentatively TRBD1 (6 bases). This CDR3 region has 14 residues. Trimming stripped 2 bases from V and 4 bases from J, with 11 bases between. The germline V gene encodes CDR1 MGHDK and CDR2 SYGVNS. The CDR3 protein is CASSEGGQFTEAFF. The CDR3 coding sequence is TGTGCCAGCAGTGAAGGGGGCCAATTCACTGAAGCTTTCTTT. Variable domain in full (rest from reference TRBV25-1 and TRBJ1-1): EADIYQTPRYLVIGTGKKITLECSQTMGHDKMYWYQQDPGMELHLIHYSYGVNSTEKGDLSSESTVSRIRTEHFPLTLESARPSHTSQYLCASSEGGQFTEAFFGQGTRLTVV.

This chain connects TRBV7-9 to TRBJ2-7; D perhaps matches TRBD2 (5 bases). Trimming removed 4 bases at V and 2 bases at J, with 15 bases between. The CDR3 runs 15 residues. From germline, CDR1 is SEHNR and CDR2 FQNEAQ (reference sequence). The CDR3 DNA sequence: TGTGCCAGCAGCTCCCGGGGAATCCTTGCCTACGAGCAGTACTTC. This sequence encodes CASSSRGILAYEQYF.

The rearrangement uses TRBV19 and TRBJ1-3; 9 nucleotides align to TRBD1. CDR3 length: 15 residues. CDR1 and CDR2 from the germline V gene are LNHDA and SQIVND (reference sequence). The V segment lost 4 bases and the J segment 2 bases; nucleotides outside the gene matches: 3. The CDR3 loop reads CASSRDRAAGNTIYF. In DNA, the CDR3 is TGTGCCAGTAGTAGGGACAGGGCGGCTGGAAACACCATATATTTT.

This chain joins TRBV7-2 and TRBJ2-1; 11 nucleotides agree with TRBD2. Germline CDR1 SGHTA, CDR2 FQGNSA. This CDR3 has 15 amino acids. V dropped 7 bases and J dropped 7; count of bases not matched to a gene: 9. This chain's CDR3 is CASTQLAGVSNEQFF. The CDR3, as DNA: TGTGCCAGCACCCAACTAGCGGGAGTAAGTAATGAGCAGTTCTTC.

The chain is built from TRBV29-1 and TRBJ2-3, with 9 bases matching TRBD1. V gave up 7 bases and J gave up 1 base; unmatched junction bases: 3. Germline assignment: CDR1 SQVTM and CDR2 ANQGSEA. There are 13 residues in the CDR3. The CDR3 protein is CSARDRGTDTQYF. In DNA, the CDR3 is TGCAGCGCTAGGGACAGGGGCACAGATACGCAGTATTTT.

The genes are TRBV27 and TRBJ2-2; no clear D gene. Germline V gene data show CDR1 as MNHEY and CDR2 as SMNVEV (reference sequence). Deletions cut 3 bases from V and 2 bases from J, with 19 bases between. The CDR3 sequence is 18 residues long. CDR3 residues: CASSLRKDSKRNTGELFF. The CDR3 DNA reads as TGTGCCAGCAGTTTGAGGAAGGATTCAAAACGTAACACCGGGGAGCTGTTTTTT.

The V call is TRBV6-5, the J call TRBJ2-5, with TRBD1 as a possible D gene (5 bases). CDR1 and CDR2 from the germline V gene are MNHEY and SVGAGI. The V end lost 2 bases, the J end lost 7 bases, and 17 bases lay between the germline ends. The CDR3 is 15 residues long. CDR3 region: CASSYQGQGWGTQYF. CDR3 nucleotides: TGTGCCAGCAGTTACCAAGGCCAGGGCTGGGGGACCCAGTACTTC.

The chain uses TRBV30 and TRBJ1-1; D is unresolved. The germline gives CDR1 GTSNPN, CDR2 SVGIG (reference sequence). The length of the CDR3 is 11 residues. V was trimmed by 4 bases and J by 5 bases, leaving 8 bases between them. Here the CDR3 reads CAWIAGTEAFF. As DNA, the CDR3 is TGTGCCTGGATAGCCGGGACTGAAGCTTTCTTT.

V is TRBV6-5 and J is TRBJ1-1, with D perhaps TRBD1 (5 bases). This CDR3 comprises 16 residues. Trimming cost V 0 bases and J 3 bases, with 14 bases left between them. The germline CDR1 and CDR2 sequences are MNHEY and SVGAGI. Here the CDR3 reads CASSYSIPTVYTEAFF. The CDR3 DNA reads as TGTGCCAGCAGTTACTCTATACCGACAGTTTACACTGAAGCTTTCTTT.

This rearrangement joins TRBV5-1 to TRBJ2-3, with 11 positions matching TRBD2. CDR1 is SGHRS, CDR2 YFSETQ, per germline. Trimming removed 4 bases from V and 0 bases from J; junction bases left unmatched: 7. The CDR3 runs 17 residues. This chain's CDR3 is CASSATGTSGSTDTQYF. Written as DNA, the CDR3 is TGCGCCAGCAGCGCTACCGGGACTAGCGGCAGCACAGATACGCAGTATTTT. The whole variable domain, remainder taken from reference TRBV5-1 and TRBJ2-3, is KAGVTQTPRYLIKTRGQQVTLSCSPISGHRSVSWYQQTPGQGLQFLFEYFSETQRNKGNFPGRFSGRQFSNSRSEMNVSTLELGDSALYLCASSATGTSGSTDTQYFGPGTRLTVL.

The chain recombines TRBV2 with TRBJ1-4; TRBD1 is a possible D gene (5 bases). V was pared by 5 bases and J by 8 bases, with 15 bases between. The CDR3 is 14 residues long. Looked up from germline, CDR1 is SNHLY and CDR2 is FYNNEI. The CDR3 here is CASSNRDRGEKLFF. The CDR3 region has the DNA TGTGCCAGCAGTAACCGGGACCGGGGGGAAAAACTGTTTTTT.

The V and J genes are TRBV4-2 and TRBJ2-7; 13 bases map to TRBD2. Per the germline V gene, CDR1 is LGHNA and CDR2 is YNFKEQ. This CDR3 has 15 residues. Trimming removed 4 bases from V and 2 bases from J; junction bases left unmatched: 2. In DNA, the CDR3 is TGTGCCAGCAGCCGGACTAGCGGGAGCCCCTACGAGCAGTACTTC. Residues: CASSRTSGSPYEQYF.

The J gene is TRBJ1-1, the V gene TRBV4-1, with 8 bases lining up with TRBD1. Trimming took 1 base from V and 3 from J; bases not matched to a gene: 1. The CDR3 extends over 14 amino acids. Germline CDR1 reads MGHRA; CDR2 reads YSYEKL. The CDR3 nucleotides are TGCGCCAGCAGCCAAGCGGACAGGGACACTGAAGCTTTCTTT. Its protein product is CASSQADRDTEAFF.

This clone was seen just once. The rearrangement links TRBV2 to TRBJ1-5; 8 nucleotides agree with TRBD1. Germline trimming cut 1 base from V and 5 bases from J; bases unmatched to any gene: 4. The CDR3 has 15 amino acids. Germline V lookup: CDR1 SNHLY, CDR2 FYNNEI. The CDR3 region has the DNA TGTGCCAGCAGTGAAGAGTCAGGGGGCTATCAGCCCCAGCATTTT. Encoded protein: CASSEESGGYQPQHF.

The chain carries TRBV7-2 and TRBJ2-7; D is ambiguous. From germline, CDR1 is SGHTA and CDR2 FQGNSA. The CDR3 is made up of 13 amino acids. V lost 4 bases, J lost 0 bases, and 7 bases lay in between. CDR3 DNA: TGTGCCAGCAGCTCTTTTGTCTCCTACGAGCAGTACTTC. This encodes CASSSFVSYEQYF. The whole variable domain, remainder taken from reference TRBV7-2 and TRBJ2-7, is GAGVSQSPSNKVTEKGKDVELRCDPISGHTALYWYRQSLGQGLEFLIYFQGNSAPDKSGLPSDRFSAERTGGSVSTLTIQRTQQEDSAVYLCASSSFVSYEQYFGPGTRLTVT.